This T cell receptor (beta chain) was sequenced during a study of PD-1 blockade in mismatch repair-deficient tumors. Study-wide background: Enrolled 2013-2016, patients had progressing, pretreated mismatch repair-deficient cancers of 12 types.

The germline V gene encodes CDR1 MNHEY and CDR2 SVGAGI. V was pared by 6 bases and J by 4 bases, with 16 bases between. The CDR3 extends over 14 amino acids. Assay used: immunoSEQ multiplex PCR; TCRdb lists only in-frame clones, some missing. The sample lists some 100,000 clones, about 79% occurring once. PCR or immunohistochemistry showed mismatch repair deficiency in every enrolled patient. The clonotype originates from an adult with mismatch repair-deficient cancer. The chain couples TRBV6-5 to TRBJ2-7; D might be TRBD2 (7 bases). This specimen consisted of peripheral blood, obtained around 8 months after starting pembrolizumab. The CDR3 sequence is CASRGAGATYEQYF. The DNA of the CDR3 is TGTGCCAGCAGGGGGGCGGGAGCTACGTACGAGCAGTACTTC.